This T cell receptor (beta chain) comes out of a study of CD8+CD57+ T cells in acquired aplastic anemia. Study overall: When averaged, DNA from sorted CD4+ and CD8+ cells came to approximately 3 ug.

Genomic DNA, the template, was used for profiling of the TCR beta VDJ and CDR3. From the reads, TCRdb called clonotypes with MiXCR, one entry per CDR3 protein. The data show under 150,000 distinct CDR3 sequences, nearly 40% seen once. From germline, CDR1 is WSHSY and CDR2 SAAADI. The CDR3 runs 17 residues. The ends were cut back, 5 bases at V and 1 base at J, with 20 bases in the middle. Selection for sequencing was limited to patients who had shown CD8+CD57+ cell expansion by flow cytometry. Study results and caveats: Patients and controls had in common fewer than 30 CD8+ CDR3 sequences.

Worth noting for this clonotype: The antigen is unknown.

Sequenced sample: sorted CD4+, CD8+, or CD8+CD57+ T cells (not recorded which) from PBMCs. The chain couples TRBV10-2 to TRBJ1-1, with D possibly TRBD1 on 5 matching bases. This receptor was identified in a human donor with aplastic anemia. The CDR3 here is CASSTTGWVGGNTEAFF. In DNA, the CDR3 is TGCGCCAGCAGTACTACAGGATGGGTGGGCGGGAACACTGAAGCTTTCTTT.